Shown below are 27 T cell receptor beta chains from a single sample sequenced in a study of a mutant IDH1 vaccine in newly diagnosed glioma. The time point is: week 47, end of study. Each dose delivered 300 ug of mutant IDH1 20-mer peptide subcutaneously with imiquimod. For these TCRs, the target antigens are not known. The assay was immunoSEQ multiplex PCR, and TCRdb's table has in-frame clones only and misses some. The table records some 49,000 clones, about 80% of them present only once. Specimen: PBMCs, collected from a glioma patient whose treatment included an IDH1 peptide vaccine. The receptors stem from a woman aged 40-49 years with glioma. Some clones in this sample may be carry-over from other donors' samples.

V is TRBV2 and J is TRBJ2-2, with TRBD1 matching over 7 bases. The length of the CDR3 is 15 residues. Trimming at V came to 6 bases and at J to 7 bases, leaving 11 bases not matched to a gene. Germline lookup yields CDR1 SNHLY and CDR2 FYNNEI. The CDR3 nucleotides read TGTGCCAGCAGGGAAAATAGGGGGCTGGGCGGGGAGCTGTTTTTT. Translating gives CASRENRGLGGELFF.

This chain joins TRBV5-1 and TRBJ2-7, with 7 bases matching TRBD1. V lost 4 bases and J lost 1; bases outside the gene matches: 8. The germline CDR1 and CDR2 sequences are SGHRS and YFSETQ. This CDR3 is built from 15 residues. The CDR3 reads CASSLRDSASYEQYF. The CDR3 DNA is TGCGCCAGCAGCCTCCGGGACAGCGCGTCCTACGAGCAGTACTTC.

The chain has TRBV21-1 and TRBJ2-5; TRBD1 is taken as the D call from the table, unchecked against the DNA. TRBV21-1 is recorded as a pseudogene. The CDR3 is 16 residues long. The CDR3 nucleotides are TGTGCCAGCAGCAAACCTATAGACAGGGCATTGGAGACCCAGTACTTC. This translates into CASSKPIDRALETQYF.

The gene calls are TRBV11-2 and TRBJ2-5; D is undetermined. Between the trimmed V and J ends, which lost 4 bases and 1 base, there was a span of 10 bases. CDR1 is SGHAT, CDR2 FQNNGV, per germline. The CDR3 has 14 amino acids. The CDR3 coding sequence is TGTGCCAGCAGCTCCCGTATGACCCAAGAGACCCAGTACTTC. Translation: CASSSRMTQETQYF.

The rearrangement uses TRBV10-1 and TRBJ2-4; TRBD1 aligns across 9 bases. Trimming removed 5 bases from V and 9 bases from J; junction bases left unmatched: 8. The CDR3 contains 14 residues. Germline V gene data show CDR1 as WNHNN and CDR2 as SYGVQD (reference sequence). The CDR3 loop is CASSTGQGEGIQYF. The CDR3 region has the DNA TGCGCCAGCAGTACGGGACAGGGTGAGGGCATTCAGTACTTC.

This chain joins TRBV5-6 and TRBJ1-6; D might be TRBD1 (6 bases). The ends were cut back, 5 bases at V and 7 bases at J, with 13 bases in the middle. The germline V gene has CDR1 SGHDT and CDR2 YYEEEE. CDR3 size: 14 residues. CDR3 coding DNA: TGTGCCAGCAGTTTTTCTCAGGGGAATTCACCCCTCCACTTT. Its protein product is CASSFSQGNSPLHF.

CDR3 in DNA: TGCAGCGCCACTCTCAGGCTAACTAACTCCTACGAGCAGTACTTC. Protein sequence: CSATLRLTNSYEQYF. The chain recombines TRBV29-1 with TRBJ2-7, with D uncertain. V lost 7 bases, J lost 0 bases, and 19 bases lay in between. CDR3 size: 15 residues. Germline CDR1 reads SQVTM; CDR2 reads ANQGSEA.

This clone was found a few times. The genes are TRBV9 and TRBJ1-4; unclear D gene. The ends were cut back, 0 bases at V and 8 bases at J, with 14 bases in the middle. The CDR3 is 15 amino acids. Germline V lookup: CDR1 SGDLS, CDR2 YYNGEE. CDR3 DNA: TGTGCCAGCAGCGTAGCTACGACACCGGGAGAAAAACTGTTTTTT. The encoded protein is CASSVATTPGEKLFF.

This chain links TRBV19 with TRBJ2-1; D call uncertain. The germline gives CDR1 LNHDA, CDR2 SQIVND (reference sequence). The CDR3 extends over 15 amino acids. V lost 8 bases and J lost 6, with 20 bases in between. In DNA form, the CDR3 reads TGTGCCAGTCGCCGTGGCGACCCGGCGGTCAATGAGCAGTTCTTC. It translates to CASRRGDPAVNEQFF.

The J gene is TRBJ1-3, the V gene TRBV19; D is possibly TRBD1 (5 bases). From germline, CDR1 is LNHDA and CDR2 SQIVND (reference sequence). The germline V and J ends were trimmed by 4 bases and 0 bases, with 10 bases remaining between them. The CDR3 is made up of 15 amino acids. The CDR3 nucleotides are TGTGCCAGTAGTACTCAGGGAGGCTCTGGAAACACCATATATTTT. It specifies CASSTQGGSGNTIYF.

CDR3 DNA sequence: TGTGCCAGCAAACCGGACAGGGTCACCGGGGAGCTGTTTTTT. As protein: CASKPDRVTGELFF. V is TRBV2 and J is TRBJ2-2; 8 nucleotides align to TRBD1. V was clipped by 7 bases and J by 4 bases; unmatched bases: 5. This CDR3 has 14 residues. Germline CDR1 is SNHLY and CDR2 is FYNNEI. The full variable domain, with the rest looked up from reference TRBV2 and TRBJ2-2, is EPEVTQTPSHQVTQMGQEVILRCVPISNHLYFYWYRQILGQKVEFLVSFYNNEISEKSEIFDDQFSVERPDGSNFTLKIRSTKLEDSAMYFCASKPDRVTGELFFGEGSRLTVL.

This clone has a single count. The gene calls are TRBV5-1 and TRBJ2-5; perhaps TRBD2 as D (7 bases). The CDR3 contains 13 residues. Trimming pared 4 bases from V and 4 bases from J, leaving 11 bases between. Looked up from germline, CDR1 is SGHRS and CDR2 is YFSETQ. CDR3 coding DNA: TGCGCCAGCAGCCGAGGGGGGGGAGAGACCCAGTACTTC. Its translation is CASSRGGGETQYF.

The rearrangement joins TRBV19 to TRBJ1-1; D is unresolved. Germline lookup yields CDR1 LNHDA and CDR2 SQIVND (reference sequence). The CDR3 covers 13 residues. Trimming removed 4 bases from V and 2 bases from J, with 8 bases in between. Written as DNA, the CDR3 is TGTGCCAGTAGTACCCCGATTAACACTGAAGCTTTCTTT. Protein product: CASSTPINTEAFF. Looking up the rest from reference TRBV19 and TRBJ1-1 gives the full variable domain: DGGITQSPKYLFRKEGQNVTLSCEQNLNHDAMYWYRQDPGQGLRLIYYSQIVNDFQKGDIAEGYSVSREKKESFPLTVTSAQKNPTAFYLCASSTPINTEAFFGQGTRLTVV.

J is TRBJ1-4 and V is TRBV2; 7 nucleotides align to TRBD1. The CDR3 length is 14 residues. Germline assignment: CDR1 SNHLY and CDR2 FYNNEI. V trimming: 7 bases; J trimming: 5 bases; junction bases outside the gene matches: 7. Here the CDR3 reads CASKVGTENEKLFF. CDR3 in DNA: TGTGCCAGCAAGGTGGGGACAGAGAATGAAAAACTGTTTTTT.

This sequence joins TRBV27 and TRBJ1-2, with D hard to call. V shed 2 bases and J shed 2 bases, with 6 bases lying between them. There are 13 residues in the CDR3. Germline-derived CDR1 and CDR2 are MNHEY and SMNVEV (reference sequence). CDR3 protein: CASSLDLNYGYTF. CDR3 coding DNA: TGTGCCAGCAGTTTAGACCTGAACTATGGCTACACCTTC.

The chain couples TRBV2 to TRBJ1-1; D is unclear. The CDR3 covers 12 residues. V lost 7 bases and J lost 7, with 13 bases in between. Germline CDR1 is SNHLY and CDR2 is FYNNEI. The CDR3: CASTLGSIEAFF. DNA of the CDR3: TGTGCCAGCACCCTAGGGAGTATTGAAGCTTTCTTT.

A note on this clone: One end of the junction varies from germline; a read error may be responsible. The chain uses TRBV7-7 and TRBJ1-5, with D maybe TRBD1 (5 bases). CDR1 and CDR2 from the germline V gene are SSHAT and FNYEAQ (reference sequence). CDR3 length: 18 amino acids. The CDR3 DNA reads as TGTGCTAGCAGCTTGGATTACCGGGACCCAGCCGATATTCAGCCCCAGCATTTT. It translates to CASSLDYRDPADIQPQHF. The whole variable domain, remainder taken from reference TRBV7-7 and TRBJ1-5, is GAGVSQSPRYKVTKRGQDVTLRCDPISSHATLYWYQQALGQGPEFLTYFNYEAQPDKSGLPSDRFSAERPEGSISTLTIQRTEQRDSAMYRCASSLDYRDPADIQPQHFGDGTRLSIL.

In nucleotides, the CDR3 is TGTGCCAGCAGGGATCCTGGGGTTCAAGAGACCCAGTACTTC. It encodes CASRDPGVQETQYF. The chain has TRBV2 and TRBJ2-5, with D hard to call. Trimming removed 6 bases from V and 2 bases from J, with 13 bases in between. The CDR3 runs 14 residues. Germline V gene sequence: CDR1 SNHLY, CDR2 FYNNEI.

This sequence joins TRBV19 and TRBJ1-5, with 9 bases identical to TRBD1. CDR1 and CDR2 from the germline V gene are LNHDA and SQIVND (reference sequence). The ends lost 3 bases at V and 6 bases at J; junction bases unmatched: 6. The CDR3 is made up of 15 amino acids. For the CDR3, the DNA is TGTGCCAGTAGTATGGGGACAGGGATTACTCAGCCCCAGCATTTT. Translating gives CASSMGTGITQPQHF.

The chain has TRBV6-1 and TRBJ1-3, with D perhaps matching TRBD1 (5 bases). V was trimmed by 3 bases and J by 0 bases, leaving 15 bases between them. Germline V gene data show CDR1 as MNHNS and CDR2 as SASEGT. The CDR3 runs to 17 residues. CDR3 sequence (DNA): TGTGCCAGCAGTGAGCCGGGACGGCGGTCCTCTGGAAACACCATATATTTT. It codes for CASSEPGRRSSGNTIYF.

The chain is built from TRBV27 and TRBJ1-5, with D hard to call. The V gene's germline CDR1 is MNHEY and CDR2 SMNVEV (reference sequence). The CDR3 loop spans 13 amino acids. The ends were cut back, 5 bases at V and 0 bases at J, with 5 bases in the middle. CDR3 bases: TGTGCCAGCAGTAGAATTAGCAATCAGCCCCAGCATTTT. This codes for CASSRISNQPQHF.

This clone was recorded once. The chain employs TRBV9 and TRBJ1-4; unclear D gene. This CDR3 comprises 14 residues. V lost 3 bases to trimming and J lost 4 bases, with 10 bases between them. Germline CDR1 SGDLS, CDR2 YYNGEE. CDR3: CASSAPGSNEKLFF. In DNA form, the CDR3 reads TGTGCCAGCAGCGCCCCGGGGAGTAATGAAAAACTGTTTTTT.

The chain employs TRBV27 and TRBJ1-6, with D possibly matching TRBD1 (5 bases). CDR3 length: 17 residues. Germline assignment: CDR1 MNHEY and CDR2 SMNVEV (reference sequence). V was clipped by 6 bases and J by 8 bases, with 23 bases between them. CDR3 nucleotide sequence: TGTGCCAGCAGCTTCTTACAGCGCCGCTCGGGGGATTCACCCCTCCACTTT. It encodes CASSFLQRRSGDSPLHF.

This clone occurred a few times. V is TRBV5-1 and J is TRBJ1-3; D call uncertain. The CDR3 contains 13 residues. Trimming stripped 3 bases from V and 0 bases from J, with 4 bases between. Germline V gene lookup returns CDR1 SGHRS and CDR2 YFSETQ. CDR3 nucleotide sequence: TGCGCCAGCAGCTACTTCTCTGGAAACACCATATATTTT. Protein: CASSYFSGNTIYF.

The rearrangement joins TRBV19 to TRBJ1-6; D gene ambiguous. The germline CDR1 and CDR2 sequences are LNHDA and SQIVND (reference sequence). V was trimmed by 3 bases and J by 9 bases, leaving 9 bases between them. The CDR3 contains 13 residues. The CDR3 region has the DNA TGTGCCAGTAGTATGAGCCACGGTTCACCCCTCCACTTT. Encoded protein: CASSMSHGSPLHF.

The V call is TRBV7-8, the J call TRBJ1-2; 8 nucleotides agree with TRBD1. The germline CDR1 and CDR2 sequences are SGHVS and FQNEAQ. Losses at the gene ends were 5 bases for V and 7 bases for J; bases not matched to a gene: 6. CDR3 length: 13 amino acids. The CDR3 sequence is CASSAQGVGGYTF. CDR3 coding DNA: TGTGCCAGCAGCGCACAGGGGGTCGGTGGCTACACCTTC.

The chain couples TRBV7-9 to TRBJ2-7; D possibly corresponds to TRBD2 (6 bases). The CDR3 is 13 residues long. Germline lookup yields CDR1 SEHNR and CDR2 FQNEAQ (reference sequence). V was clipped by 4 bases and J by 3 bases, with 10 bases between them. The CDR3 region is CASSWGLHYEQYF. The DNA of the CDR3 is TGTGCCAGCAGCTGGGGACTTCACTACGAGCAGTACTTC. Full variable domain (outside the CDR3, taken from reference TRBV7-9 and TRBJ2-7): DTGVSQNPRHKITKRGQNVTFRCDPISEHNRLYWYRQTLGQGPEFLTYFQNEAQLEKSRLLSDRFSAERPKGSFSTLEIQRTEQGDSAMYLCASSWGLHYEQYFGPGTRLTVT.